A few counts support the clone carrying this T cell receptor (beta chain). The source of the sample is a study of patients and donors after allogeneic stem cell transplantation. TCRdb redid the calling of the RT-PCR reads with MiXCR, one entry per CDR3 protein. The table shows some 230,000 distinct CDR3 sequences, with over 12% occurring only once. From germline, CDR1 is LNHDA and CDR2 SQIVND (reference sequence). The CDR3 consists of 15 residues. The trim removed 3 bases at V and 3 bases at J, leaving 7 bases unmatched. The sample comprised blood, either unsorted or a sorted T cell fraction (not recorded which). The clonotype comes from a human donor who was either an allogeneic HSCT recipient or a stem cell or donor lymphocyte infusion donor (not recorded which). It is not recorded whose cells these are; they may come from a transplant donor. V usage is TRBV19 and J usage is TRBJ1-2; 7 nucleotides match TRBD1. The CDR3 DNA reads as TGTGCCAGTAGTATTGGGGCAGGGGGAGACTATGGCTACACCTTC. Its translation: CASSIGAGGDYGYTF.